The clone carrying this T cell receptor (beta chain) was seen only a few times. The sample belongs to a study of blood T cell repertoires in COVID-19. On the study more broadly: Samples of COVID-19 (acute and convalescent) were obtained from the United States, Italy and Spain.

The CDR3 consists of 14 residues. V lost 3 bases, J lost 2 bases, and 1 base stayed unmatched. Germline CDR1 is SGHRS and CDR2 is YFSETQ. In the source study's methods: Reference gene primer amplification in the assay estimated nucleated cell counts. The protocol was immunoSEQ multiplex PCR, while the TCRdb copy is restricted to in-frame clones and leaves out a portion. That table gives V, J and clone size, and the DNA gave D and trimming. This sample has more than 85,000 clones, with around 75% found just once. This chain links TRBV5-1 with TRBJ1-1; 10 bases are a match to TRBD1. Material for sequencing was peripheral blood. The clonotype comes from a man aged 65-85 years with acute or convalescent COVID-19. The CDR3 here is CASSWDRGNTEAFF. The CDR3 DNA sequence: TGCGCCAGCAGCTGGGACAGGGGAAACACTGAAGCTTTCTTT. The full variable domain, with the rest looked up from reference TRBV5-1 and TRBJ1-1, is KAGVTQTPRYLIKTRGQQVTLSCSPISGHRSVSWYQQTPGQGLQFLFEYFSETQRNKGNFPGRFSGRQFSNSRSEMNVSTLELGDSALYLCASSWDRGNTEAFFGQGTRLTVV.